This TCR beta chain stems from a study of Ad26.COV2.S vaccination and SARS-CoV-2 variants. Germline CDR1 SGDLS, CDR2 YYNGEE. This CDR3 spans 15 amino acids. V was pared by 2 bases and J by 7 bases, with 15 bases between. Clones were sequenced by immunoSEQ multiplex PCR, and TCRdb holds only the in-frame ones, with some missing. The table lists fewer than 900,000 clones, roughly nine tenths of them singletons. Treatment given: about 20 received Ad26.COV2.S at low or high dose, single or two shots; roughly five received placebo; per-sample allocation not given. Following the first vaccine or placebo injection, samples were taken on day 63.

This sequence originates from a person aged 18-60 years who received the Ad26.COV2.S COVID-19 vaccine or a placebo. V is TRBV9 and J is TRBJ2-2; perhaps TRBD2 as D (6 bases). This sample comprised peripheral blood, obtained in a trial of Ad26.COV2.S vaccine versus placebo. The DNA of the CDR3 is TGTGCCAGCAGCGTCACCGGGAGCGTCATCGGGGAGCTGTTTTTT. Translated: CASSVTGSVIGELFF.